These 14 T cell receptor beta chains came from one sample sequenced in a study of cytomegalovirus exposure and HLA in healthy donors. The PCR used 60 Vbeta and 13 Jbeta primers. The table came from immunoSEQ multiplex PCR; TCRdb's copy has only in-frame clones and leaves some out. The profile shows 150,000 to 200,000 clones, 65% to 85% of them singletons. Material for sequencing was PBMCs. Receptors originate from a woman aged 25 to 45 in good health and CMV-seropositive.

This clone appeared a single time. Sequence at one end of the junction differs from germline and may be a read error. The V call is TRBV28, the J call TRBJ2-7, with D perhaps matching TRBD2 (5 bases). Germline lookup yields CDR1 MDHEN and CDR2 SYDVKM. This CDR3 spans 14 amino acids. The CDR3 DNA reads as TGTGCCAGCAGTCTATGGACTGGCTCCTACGAGCAGTACTTC. Its protein product is CASSLWTGSYEQYF.

This clone was seen just once. The V and J genes are TRBV4-2 and TRBJ1-6; 7 bases are shared with TRBD1. The CDR3 runs to 18 residues. Germline V gene data show CDR1 as LGHNA and CDR2 as YNFKEQ. J was trimmed by 0 bases and V by 0 bases; bases with no gene match: 5. The CDR3 DNA sequence: TGTGCCAGCAGCCAAGAAGCAGGGGGTGTCTCCTATAATTCACCCCTCCACTTT. Translation gives CASSQEAGGVSYNSPLHF.

This clone was seen only once. V usage is TRBV28 and J usage is TRBJ1-1; no firm D call. The germline V gene has CDR1 MDHEN and CDR2 SYDVKM. V was pared by 2 bases and J by 4 bases, with 20 bases between. The CDR3 is 17 amino acids. The CDR3 region is CASSLRALDSPLTEAFF. In DNA form, the CDR3 reads TGTGCCAGCAGTTTACGTGCACTGGACTCCCCGCTCACTGAAGCTTTCTTT.

This clone was observed a single time. In DNA, the CDR3 is TGTGCCAGTAGTTCCCAGGGGGGCGGGGAGCTGTTTTTT. Translated: CASSSQGGGELFF. J is TRBJ2-2 and V is TRBV19; D is perhaps TRBD1 (7 bases). The V gene's germline CDR1 is LNHDA and CDR2 SQIVND (reference sequence). The CDR3 has 13 residues. Trimming pared 5 bases from V and 7 bases from J, leaving 11 bases between.

The chain is built from TRBV2 and TRBJ2-3, with D perhaps matching TRBD1 (6 bases). The CDR3 runs 15 residues. V lost 0 bases and J 5 bases, leaving 12 bases between the germline ends. Germline CDR1 SNHLY, CDR2 FYNNEI. DNA for the CDR3: TGTGCCAGCAGTGAAGCTTCAGGGGTGGGAGATACGCAGTATTTT. Translated: CASSEASGVGDTQYF. Looking up the rest from reference TRBV2 and TRBJ2-3 gives the full variable domain: EPEVTQTPSHQVTQMGQEVILRCVPISNHLYFYWYRQILGQKVEFLVSFYNNEISEKSEIFDDQFSVERPDGSNFTLKIRSTKLEDSAMYFCASSEASGVGDTQYFGPGTRLTVL.

The chain is built from TRBV27 and TRBJ2-5; perhaps TRBD1 as D (5 bases). The CDR3 loop spans 16 amino acids. Germline V gives CDR1 MNHEY, CDR2 SMNVEV (reference sequence). V was pared by 5 bases and J by 4 bases, with 20 bases between. The CDR3 here is CASSPMLSTVRETQYF. The CDR3 DNA is TGTGCCAGCAGTCCAATGTTATCGACAGTAAGAGAGACCCAGTACTTC.

The chain employs TRBV5-1 and TRBJ2-3, with 9 bases fitting TRBD2. Unmatched junction bases numbered 10, after V lost 0 bases and J lost 8 bases. Germline V lookup: CDR1 SGHRS, CDR2 YFSETQ. The CDR3 sequence is 16 residues long. The CDR3 sequence: CASSLERGRARGTQYF. DNA of the CDR3: TGCGCCAGCAGCTTGGAACGCGGGAGGGCACGAGGTACGCAGTATTTT.

A few counts support this clone. The chain is built from TRBV19 and TRBJ1-1; 7 bases agree with TRBD1. V dropped 2 bases and J dropped 4; count of bases not matched to a gene: 13. Germline assignment: CDR1 LNHDA and CDR2 SQIVND (reference sequence). The CDR3 extends over 17 amino acids. CDR3 in amino acids: CASSITVRGERGTEAFF. CDR3 nucleotide sequence: TGTGCCAGTAGTATAACGGTCAGGGGGGAAAGGGGCACTGAAGCTTTCTTT.

The chain is built from TRBV5-4 and TRBJ2-5; 9 bases line up with TRBD2. Germline-derived CDR1 and CDR2 are SGHNT and YYREEE (reference sequence). V was clipped by 1 base and J by 4 bases; unmatched bases: 8. The length of the CDR3 is 16 residues. The CDR3 coding sequence is TGTGCCAGCAGCTTGTTGGTAGCGGGGGAGGGAGAGACCCAGTACTTC. Its translation is CASSLLVAGEGETQYF.

This sequence joins TRBV4-2 and TRBJ1-1, with D uncertain. Germline V gene sequence: CDR1 LGHNA, CDR2 YNFKEQ. CDR3 length: 15 amino acids. The V end was cut by 0 bases, the J end by 0 bases, with 8 bases between. The CDR3 is CASSQERLMNTEAFF. CDR3 coding DNA: TGTGCCAGCAGCCAAGAGCGGCTAATGAACACTGAAGCTTTCTTT.

V and J are TRBV13 and TRBJ2-7; 12 bases map to TRBD2. Looked up from germline, CDR1 is PRHDT and CDR2 is FYEKMQ (reference sequence). The ends lost 0 bases at V and 3 bases at J; junction bases unmatched: 3. The CDR3 length is 16 residues. The CDR3 protein is CASSLGPGLAGYEQYF. In DNA, the CDR3 is TGTGCCAGCAGCTTAGGGCCGGGACTAGCGGGCTACGAGCAGTACTTC. Combining the CDR3 with reference TRBV13 and TRBJ2-7 gives the whole variable domain AAGVIQSPRHLIKEKRETATLKCYPIPRHDTVYWYQQGPGQDPQFLISFYEKMQSDKGSIPDRFSAQQFSDYHSELNMSSLELGDSALYFCASSLGPGLAGYEQYFGPGTRLTVT.

The rearrangement links TRBV2 to TRBJ1-2, with 8 positions matching TRBD1. The CDR3 totals 16 residues. Losses at the gene ends were 0 bases for V and 6 bases for J; bases not matched to a gene: 9. Germline V gives CDR1 SNHLY, CDR2 FYNNEI. CDR3 region: CASSEALRTGPHGYTF. The CDR3 nucleotides are TGTGCCAGCAGTGAAGCGCTTCGGACAGGGCCGCATGGCTACACCTTC.

This chain joins TRBV5-4 and TRBJ1-4, with a weak D call TRBD1 (6 bases). Germline V gene data show CDR1 as SGHNT and CDR2 as YYREEE (reference sequence). V shed 2 bases and J shed 5 bases, with 7 bases lying between them. The CDR3 spans 13 residues. In nucleotides, the CDR3 is TGTGCCAGCAGCTTAACAGGGAATGAAAAACTGTTTTTT. Its protein product is CASSLTGNEKLFF.

The chain has TRBV6-5 and TRBJ2-5; 9 bases agree with TRBD1. This CDR3 is 14 amino acids long. V trimming: 6 bases; J trimming: 4 bases; junction bases outside the gene matches: 6. The V gene's germline CDR1 is MNHEY and CDR2 SVGAGI. The CDR3 DNA sequence: TGTGCCAGCAGCTGGGACAGGGCTAGAGAGACCCAGTACTTC. Translating it yields CASSWDRARETQYF.